The 23 T cell receptor beta chains below all came from one sample that was sequenced in a study of brain T cells in children with intractable seizures. Time point of the sample: blood from clinic visit 5 months post-surgery; TSC patient then seizure free. Generated by immunoSEQ multiplex PCR, the TCRdb table keeps only in-frame clones and is missing some. The sample yields approximately 330,000 clones, about 94% seen once. This specimen was peripheral blood, taken 4 to 6 months after surgery. The receptor source for this set is a boy in the first two years of life with tuberous sclerosis and intractable seizures.

The V and J genes are TRBV29-1 and TRBJ2-3; D is unresolved. The CDR3 loop spans 12 amino acids. V was clipped by 3 bases and J by 1 base, with 5 bases between them. The V gene's germline CDR1 is SQVTM and CDR2 ANQGSEA. The CDR3 here is CSVDLGTDTQYF. The DNA for the CDR3 is TGCAGCGTTGACCTGGGCACAGATACGCAGTATTTT.

The chain joins TRBV11-1 to TRBJ2-5; perhaps TRBD1 as D (7 bases). The CDR3 runs 14 residues. V lost 5 bases and J lost 5, with 15 bases in between. Germline V gene lookup returns CDR1 SGHAT and CDR2 FQDESV (reference sequence). The DNA of the CDR3 is TGTGCCAGCAGCACCCCAGGGGGGACGGAGACCCAGTACTTC. This sequence encodes CASSTPGGTETQYF.

Written as DNA, the CDR3 is TGTGCCAGCAATTCGGACTACAATGAGCAGTTCTTC. Translated, it gives CASNSDYNEQFF. This chain connects TRBV27 to TRBJ2-1; D not certain. CDR1 MNHEY and CDR2 SMNVEV come from the germline V gene (reference sequence). The V end lost 7 bases, the J end lost 3 bases, and 7 bases lay between the germline ends. The CDR3 extends over 12 amino acids.

V is TRBV11-2 and J is TRBJ2-3, with unresolved D. V lost 5 bases and J lost 1, with 7 bases in between. This CDR3 is 13 amino acids long. Looked up from germline, CDR1 is SGHAT and CDR2 is FQNNGV. The CDR3 DNA sequence: TGTGCCAGCAGCGTCGGAGGCACAGATACGCAGTATTTT. Translating gives CASSVGGTDTQYF. The entire variable domain, with the rest obtained from reference TRBV11-2 and TRBJ2-3, is as follows: EAGVAQSPRYKIIEKRQSVAFWCNPISGHATLYWYQQILGQGPKLLIQFQNNGVVDDSQLPKDRFSAERLKGVDSTLKIQPAKLEDSAVYLCASSVGGTDTQYFGPGTRLTVL.

This chain joins TRBV7-3 and TRBJ2-7; tentative D call: TRBD2 (6 bases). Germline V lookup: CDR1 SGHTA, CDR2 FQGTGA. V lost 6 bases, J lost 2 bases, and 20 bases lay in between. The CDR3 is 16 amino acids. The CDR3 DNA is TGTGCCAGCAGGTCTTCTTCTAGCGACGCTACCTACGAGCAGTACTTC. It codes for CASRSSSSDATYEQYF.

The rearrangement links TRBV24-1 to TRBJ1-5; TRBD1 is a possible D gene (6 bases). This CDR3 region has 18 residues. The V end was cut by 1 base, the J end by 0 bases, with 15 bases between. The germline gives CDR1 KGHDR, CDR2 SFDVKD. For the CDR3, the DNA is TGTGCCACCAGTGATTTTCTTTGGGGGCCCTATAGCAATCAGCCCCAGCATTTT. Translating it yields CATSDFLWGPYSNQPQHF.

The table lists this clone with a few counts. The CDR3 spells CASSENRGQEQYF. CDR3 bases: TGTGCCAGCAGTGAAAACAGGGGGCAGGAGCAGTACTTC. The rearrangement links TRBV6-1 to TRBJ2-7, with 9 bases fitting TRBD1. J lost 7 bases, V lost 2 bases, and 3 bases had no gene match. The CDR3 contains 13 residues. Germline V gene lookup returns CDR1 MNHNS and CDR2 SASEGT.

This chain connects TRBV2 to TRBJ2-7; a possible D gene is TRBD2 (5 bases). Trimming took off 6 bases at V and 0 bases at J, with 15 bases between the two ends. Per germline, CDR1 SNHLY and CDR2 FYNNEI. The CDR3 extends over 15 amino acids. The CDR3 sequence: CASRPRVLGSYEQYF. CDR3 bases: TGTGCCAGCAGACCGAGGGTTCTTGGCTCCTACGAGCAGTACTTC.

The chain carries TRBV4-1 and TRBJ2-5; 11 nucleotides align to TRBD2. V shed 3 bases and J 1 base; nucleotides not matched to a gene: 4. Germline V lookup: CDR1 MGHRA, CDR2 YSYEKL. The CDR3 loop spans 16 amino acids. The CDR3 nucleotides read TGCGCCAGCAGCCAGACGACTAGCGGGGTCCAAGAGACCCAGTACTTC. Translated, it gives CASSQTTSGVQETQYF.

CDR3: CASTVGQGHEQYF. CDR3 nucleotide sequence: TGTGCCAGCACCGTTGGACAGGGACACGAGCAGTACTTC. The chain combines TRBV7-9 with TRBJ2-7; 8 bases fit TRBD1. This CDR3 has 13 amino acids. CDR1 and CDR2 (germline): SEHNR, FQNEAQ (reference sequence). Unmatched junction bases numbered 7, after V lost 7 bases and J lost 5 bases.

The chain is built from TRBV7-9 and TRBJ1-1; 7 bases are a match to TRBD1. J lost 4 bases, V lost 8 bases, and 19 bases had no gene match. The CDR3 runs 17 residues. The V gene's germline CDR1 is SEHNR and CDR2 FQNEAQ (reference sequence). CDR3 in amino acids: CASFYNSGGSASTEAFF. The CDR3 nucleotides are TGTGCCAGCTTTTATAATTCAGGGGGTAGCGCGAGCACTGAAGCTTTCTTT.

In this sample, this clone turned up once. The genes are TRBV24-1 and TRBJ2-3; D is unresolved. The germline V and J ends were trimmed by 4 bases and 4 bases, with 8 bases remaining between them. In germline, CDR1 is KGHDR, CDR2 SFDVKD. CDR3 length: 13 residues. This CDR3 reads CATSEHTPDTQYF. The DNA for the CDR3 is TGTGCCACCAGTGAACACACACCAGATACGCAGTATTTT.

V gene TRBV3-1 (or the pseudogene TRBV3-2) combines with J gene TRBJ2-7; unclear D gene. This CDR3 has 14 amino acids. Germline assignment: CDR1 LGHDT and CDR2 YNNKEL (reference sequence). Trimming removed 1 base at V and 2 bases at J, with 9 bases between. The CDR3 here is CASSQGSATYEQYF. The CDR3 region has the DNA TGTGCCAGCAGCCAAGGGAGCGCAACCTACGAGCAGTACTTC.

This clone has only one observation. The chain links TRBV24-1 to TRBJ2-1; 7 positions agree with TRBD1. This CDR3 contains 15 residues. Germline V gives CDR1 KGHDR, CDR2 SFDVKD. The V and J ends lost 5 bases and 3 bases, in that order; junction bases with no gene match: 6. The CDR3 is CATSASRDSYNEQFF. CDR3 bases: TGTGCCACCAGTGCCTCGAGGGACAGCTACAATGAGCAGTTCTTC.

The chain joins TRBV27 to TRBJ2-1; no clear D gene. With 5 bases removed from V and 3 bases from J, the gap between germline ends came to 14 bases. The germline gives CDR1 MNHEY, CDR2 SMNVEV (reference sequence). CDR3 length: 15 amino acids. The CDR3: CASSGLGHSYNEQFF. The CDR3, as DNA: TGTGCCAGCAGTGGTTTGGGCCACAGCTACAATGAGCAGTTCTTC.

CDR3 protein: CASSQGPTVRNTIYF. The CDR3 DNA reads TGTGCCAGCAGCCAAGGCCCGACCGTGAGAAACACCATATATTTT. The rearrangement links TRBV3-1 (or the pseudogene TRBV3-2) to TRBJ1-3; no reliable D call. V was shortened by 1 base and J by 5 bases, with 12 bases between the two germline ends. CDR1 and CDR2 (germline): LGHDT, YNNKEL (reference sequence). This CDR3 comprises 15 residues.

The V call is TRBV7-8, the J call TRBJ2-4, with no clear D. CDR1 and CDR2 (germline): SGHVS, FQNEAQ. Trimming took off 5 bases at V and 1 base at J, with 30 bases between the two ends. This CDR3 contains 21 residues. The CDR3, as DNA: TGTGCCAGCAGCGCTCCTCGACTGTGGATGACCTATTTTGTGGCCAAAAACATTCAGTACTTC. This encodes CASSAPRLWMTYFVAKNIQYF.

Only one count was recorded for this clone. The chain recombines TRBV6-6 with TRBJ2-7, with 7 bases fitting TRBD1. The CDR3 consists of 14 residues. V was pared by 2 bases and J by 0 bases, with 1 base of the junction left unmatched. Germline lookup yields CDR1 MNHNY and CDR2 SVGAGI (reference sequence). The CDR3 here is CASSYRDSSYEQYF. Written as DNA, the CDR3 is TGTGCCAGCAGTTACAGGGACAGCTCCTACGAGCAGTACTTC.

The genes are TRBV14 and TRBJ1-3; D is ambiguous. V dropped 7 bases and J dropped 0 bases, with 4 bases sitting between them. Germline V CDR1 and CDR2: SGHDN, FVKESK. This CDR3 has 12 amino acids. CDR3 in amino acids: CASTHSGNTIYF. The DNA for the CDR3 is TGTGCCAGCACCCACTCTGGAAACACCATATATTTT.

The chain employs TRBV18 and TRBJ1-2; D remains unclear. Trimming shortened V by 0 bases and J by 7 bases, and 9 bases separated the two germline ends. Per germline, CDR1 KGHSH and CDR2 LQKENI. The CDR3 sequence is 13 residues long. The CDR3 region is CASSPPLQPGYTF. The CDR3 nucleotides are TGTGCCAGCTCACCACCGTTGCAACCTGGCTACACCTTC.

The chain combines TRBV11-2 with TRBJ2-6; 7 bases line up with TRBD2. Germline CDR1 is SGHAT and CDR2 is FQNNGV. V gave up 8 bases and J gave up 2 bases; unmatched junction bases: 3. This CDR3 contains 14 residues. The CDR3 loop reads CASGGRAGANVLTF. The CDR3 DNA sequence: TGTGCCAGCGGAGGGAGGGCTGGGGCCAACGTCCTGACTTTC.

The chain combines TRBV6-1 with TRBJ2-7; TRBD1 or TRBD2 may be the D gene (5 bases each). Germline CDR1 MNHNS, CDR2 SASEGT. The CDR3 is 15 residues long. Trimming cost V 2 bases and J 0 bases, with 11 bases left between them. The CDR3 is CASSEWDGSSYEQYF. The CDR3 region has the DNA TGTGCCAGCAGTGAATGGGACGGCAGCTCCTACGAGCAGTACTTC.

CDR3 amino acids: CASSIIGTEAFF. In DNA, the CDR3 is TGTGCCAGTAGTATAATTGGAACTGAAGCTTTCTTT. The V and J genes are TRBV19 and TRBJ1-1; D uncertain. This CDR3 has 12 amino acids. V lost 2 bases and J 5 bases, leaving 6 bases between the germline ends. The V gene's germline CDR1 is LNHDA and CDR2 SQIVND (reference sequence).